The text below deals with one T cell receptor (beta chain). Its antigen target is currently unknown. A single base separates this from a much larger clone, so it may be a read error. This record comes from a study of early T cells in non-severe SARS-CoV-2 infection (dated by TCRdb to about 2021). Notes on the research overall: TCR sequencing used bulk RNA from unsorted whole blood, so alpha and beta chains could not be paired.

Here is what the overall study found, with its caveats: VDJdb matching was skewed toward anti-spike CD8 responses and likely underestimated virus-specific expansions by missing private and CD4 specificities.

According to the germline V gene, CDR1 reads KGHSH and CDR2 reads LQKENI. The CDR3 goes from the cysteine to the phenylalanine over 14 residues. The DNA shown is the 42-base CDR3, in frame from base 1. This was a case-control study nested in a cohort of healthcare workers in London, UK, who had nasopharyngeal swab PCR tests and blood samples taken every week. Healthcare workers were recruited during the week of the UK lockdown, between 23 and 31 March 2020, and followed weekly for up to roughly 16 weeks. Libraries were constructed by 5' RACE. The sample was run on a NextSeq 500. The TCR library protocol attached unique molecular identifiers to individual cDNA molecules to correct for sequencing error and PCR bias. TCR alpha and beta chains were both sequenced, and the abundances of alpha and beta sequences in each sample were closely correlated with each other. The source study handled its data this way. Decombinator V4 was used to annotate TCR sequences for V gene, J gene and CDR3. Expanded TCRs were defined as changing significantly between any two time points under a Poisson model with p below 0.0001. TCR abundances were normalised to the total number of TCRs sequenced in each sample and reported as counts per million. TRAV1-2 paired with TRAJ12, TRAJ20 or TRAJ33 defined MAIT TCRs, while TRAV10 paired with TRAJ18 defined iNKT TCRs. VDJdb, accessed 1 November 2021, was searched for CMV, EBV and SARS-CoV-2 annotated TCRs, with TCRs annotated for multiple antigens excluded. TCRdb itself trimmed the public reads at Q25 with fastp, ran MiXCR and retained productive beta chains. Every entry covers one CDR3 protein and lists the most common genes and DNA from its rows. TCRdb's processing, not the authors' own work, is the source of the V and J calls. The sample table contains 70,000 to 90,000 distinct CDR3 sequences; only one count was recorded for around 11% of them. Of the sample, over 3.5% falls within the top ten clones.

The receptor was derived from an adult who was a healthcare worker with PCR-confirmed SARS-CoV-2 infection or an uninfected control (not recorded which). The chain is assembled from TRBV18 and TRBJ2-7, and perhaps TRBD1 as D gene, on 7 matching bases. Sequencing input: whole blood. Here is the DNA: TGTACCAGCTCACCTGCAGGGGGGCCCAGCGAGCAGTACTTC. It specifies CTSSPAGGPSEQYF.